This T cell receptor (beta chain) was obtained from a study of shared clonotypes between healthy human individuals. Naive CD8 populations comprised CD45RO-negative cells positively selected for CCR7, excluding terminally differentiated effector memory CD45RA+ cells. The data were produced by immunoSEQ multiplex PCR, yet TCRdb's version contains in-frame clones alone and is incomplete. The sample includes about 2 million clones, approximately 95% of them seen just once. Per the germline V gene, CDR1 is SNHLY and CDR2 is FYNNEI. The CDR3 has 15 residues. V was shortened by 4 bases and J by 2 bases, with 12 bases between the two germline ends.

The chain links TRBV2 to TRBJ2-1; D gene unclear. The TCR sequence derives from a man younger than 30 in good health. Sequences were obtained from naive CD8+ T cells sorted from blood. CDR3 DNA: TGTGCCAGCAGTGGGGCCGAAAGCCCCTACAATGAGCAGTTCTTC. It is translated as CASSGAESPYNEQFF.